The rows below give T cell receptor beta chains drawn from one sample of a study of blood T cell repertoires in COVID-19. The repertoire was sequenced with immunoSEQ multiplex PCR; TCRdb's copy has only in-frame clones and lacks some. The profile shows some 98,000 clones, less than 85% of them singletons. Sequencing used peripheral blood. The receptors originated from a man between 65 and 80 years old with active or convalescent COVID-19. CDR3s include the opening cysteine and the closing phenylalanine or tryptophan. Fields, in order: V gene, J gene, CDR3 protein.

TRBV9	TRBJ2-1	CASSVEGTYNEQFF
TRBV3-1/TRBV3-2	TRBJ1-2	CASSQGAIRFNYGYTF
TRBV7-9	TRBJ2-3	CASSQITQYF
TRBV7-3	TRBJ2-7	CASSQGQVYEQYF
TRBV6-5	TRBJ1-5	CASGEGHSPPQHF
TRBV12-5	TRBJ1-1	CASGYQRGTEAFF
TRBV12-3/TRBV12-4	TRBJ2-7	CASSLARGYEQYF
TRBV12-3/TRBV12-4	TRBJ1-3	CASSFQNTIYF
TRBV6-1	TRBJ1-5	CASSDLRDRGRQPQHF
TRBV6-5	TRBJ1-2	CASSYSNSFGYTF
TRBV5-4	TRBJ2-3	CASSTTRGLGPTDTQYF
TRBV7-2	TRBJ2-3	CASSRTITDTQYF
TRBV5-4	TRBJ2-2	CASSLQGAVTGELFF
TRBV15	TRBJ2-7	CATSRGTGTEQYF
TRBV4-2	TRBJ2-7	CASSQDIGGYEQYF
TRBV4-2	TRBJ2-3	CASSSLAGGQVDTQYF
TRBV30	TRBJ1-5	CAWSSQGVEPQHF
TRBV13	TRBJ2-7	CASSHRLGGSPYEQYF
TRBV9	TRBJ1-5	CASSVDTGQPQHF
TRBV6-5	TRBJ2-5	CASSSEDSGTTQYF
TRBV5-1	TRBJ2-5	CASSPGSGETQYF
TRBV11-2	TRBJ1-1	CASSDTQVRLDTEAFF
TRBV11-3	TRBJ2-3	CASSSQFTDTQYF
TRBV29-1	TRBJ2-7	CSVLASEYEQYF